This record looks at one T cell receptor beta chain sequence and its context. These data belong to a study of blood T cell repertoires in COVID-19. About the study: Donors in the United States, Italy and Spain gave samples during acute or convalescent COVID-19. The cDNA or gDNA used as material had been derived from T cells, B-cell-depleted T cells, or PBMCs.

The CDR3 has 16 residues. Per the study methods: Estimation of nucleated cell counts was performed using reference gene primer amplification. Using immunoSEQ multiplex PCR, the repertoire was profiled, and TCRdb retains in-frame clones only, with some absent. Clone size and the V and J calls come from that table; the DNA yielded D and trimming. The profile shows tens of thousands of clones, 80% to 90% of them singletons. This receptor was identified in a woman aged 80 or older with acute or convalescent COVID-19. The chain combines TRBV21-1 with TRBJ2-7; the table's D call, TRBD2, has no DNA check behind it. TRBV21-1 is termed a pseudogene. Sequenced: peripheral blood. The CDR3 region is CASSSRSGDANVEQYF. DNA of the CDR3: TGTGCCAGCAGCTCGCGTTCGGGGGATGCTAATGTCGAGCAGTACTTC.